The 12 T cell receptor beta chains listed next were all sequenced from one sample in a study of response to subunit inactivated influenza vaccine. TCRdb used MiXCR to reprocess the RT-PCR reads, holding one entry per CDR3 protein. Of hundreds of thousands of distinct CDR3 sequences listed, about 15% are singletons. The sequencing here drew on PBMCs from blood, taken roughly 12 days after vaccination. The receptors were gathered from a man aged 45-60 years who received an inactivated influenza vaccine.

The CDR3 region is CASSGAVRGFQETQYF. The CDR3 DNA reads as TGTGCCAGCAGCGGAGCGGTTCGAGGTTTCCAAGAGACCCAGTACTTC. The chain carries TRBV7-9 and TRBJ2-5, with TRBD2 as a possible D gene (5 bases). Deletions cut 5 bases from V and 1 base from J, with 17 bases between. CDR1 and CDR2 (germline): SEHNR, FQNEAQ (reference sequence). The CDR3 sequence is 16 residues long.

V usage is TRBV7-8 and J usage is TRBJ2-7; TRBD2 agrees at 7 bases. CDR1 is SGHVS, CDR2 FQNEAQ, per germline. The V gene end was trimmed by 5 bases and the J gene end by 0 bases; junction bases not matched to a gene: 4. The CDR3 contains 14 residues. The CDR3 spells CASSHRDYSYEQYF. The CDR3 bases are TGTGCCAGCAGCCACCGGGACTACTCCTACGAGCAGTACTTC.

In its sample, this clonotype was seen a few times. The rearrangement joins TRBV7-7 to TRBJ2-2; 11 bases match TRBD2. The CDR3 contains 17 residues. The germline V gene has CDR1 SSHAT and CDR2 FNYEAQ (reference sequence). The ends lost 5 bases at V and 6 bases at J; junction bases unmatched: 11. The CDR3 spells CASSARLVAGGPGELFF. CDR3 DNA sequence: TGTGCCAGCAGCGCCCGACTAGTAGCGGGAGGGCCCGGGGAGCTGTTTTTT.

This clonotype has only a few counts. This chain joins TRBV4-1 and TRBJ2-2; no clear D. The CDR3 consists of 17 residues. Per germline, CDR1 MGHRA and CDR2 YSYEKL. V was pared by 4 bases and J by 7 bases, with 22 bases between. The CDR3 protein is CASSPLPEGIGVGELFF. In DNA, the CDR3 is TGCGCCAGCAGCCCTTTACCGGAAGGGATTGGAGTCGGGGAGCTGTTTTTT.

Worth noting for this clonotype: No conserved phenylalanine or tryptophan is present at the end of the CDR3, so a read error is the likely explanation. The limits of the CDR3 on the DNA are not certain, so only TCRdb's listed CDR3 is given. The rearrangement joins TRBV7-9 to TRBJ2-3; TRBD2, the table's D call, was not compared with the DNA. From its first to its last residue, the CDR3 has 12 amino acids. Germline values: CDR1 SEHNR, CDR2 FQNEAQ (reference sequence). The CDR3 reads CASSLETSVLLA.

The CDR3 DNA reads as TGTGCCAGCAGCTCAACCGGTCGGTTCCGAGCTACGATTTCCTACGAGCAGTACTTC. Translated: CASSSTGRFRATISYEQYF. The V and J genes are TRBV13 and TRBJ2-7; D is uncertain. Trimming left V 4 bases short and J 1 base short, with 26 bases between. The germline V gene encodes CDR1 PRHDT and CDR2 FYEKMQ (reference sequence). The CDR3 has 19 amino acids. Together with reference TRBV13 and TRBJ2-7, the CDR3 gives the full variable domain: AAGVIQSPRHLIKEKRETATLKCYPIPRHDTVYWYQQGPGQDPQFLISFYEKMQSDKGSIPDRFSAQQFSDYHSELNMSSLELGDSALYFCASSSTGRFRATISYEQYFGPGTRLTVT.

J is TRBJ2-7 and V is TRBV12-3 or TRBV12-4; 7 positions agree with TRBD2. The CDR3 is 13 residues long. Trimming at V came to 2 bases and at J to 5 bases, leaving 3 bases not matched to a gene. The CDR3 coding sequence is TGTGCCAGCAGTTTAAGGGGAGGGGACGAGCAGTACTTC. Protein: CASSLRGGDEQYF.

The chain combines TRBV12-3 or TRBV12-4 with TRBJ1-5; no firm D call. The CDR3 covers 14 residues. Trimming removed 1 base at V and 3 bases at J, with 7 bases between. CDR3 coding DNA: TGTGCCAGCAGTTTAGTTGACAACAATCAGCCCCAGCATTTT. Protein sequence: CASSLVDNNQPQHF.

This clonotype has just a few counts. The V gene is TRBV10-3, the J gene TRBJ2-7, with 9 bases lining up with TRBD2. Germline values: CDR1 ENHRY, CDR2 SYGVKD. This CDR3 spans 14 amino acids. After removal of 5 bases from V and 6 bases from J, the junction contained 8 bases not matched to a gene. CDR3 residues: CAISSGTSLGEQYF. The CDR3, as DNA: TGTGCCATCAGTTCCGGGACTAGCCTCGGCGAGCAGTACTTC.

CDR3 nucleotide sequence: TGCAGGCCTGGTACAGATACGCAGTATTTT. This codes for CRPGTDTQYF. The V and J genes are TRBV20-1 and TRBJ2-3; D call uncertain. CDR1 is DFQATT and CDR2 is SNEGSKA in the germline V gene (reference sequence). The CDR3 extends over 10 amino acids.

The chain joins TRBV18 to TRBJ2-3, with a weak D call TRBD1 (6 bases). Germline V gives CDR1 KGHSH, CDR2 LQKENI. The germline V and J ends were trimmed by 8 bases and 1 base, with 22 bases remaining between them. There are 17 residues in the CDR3. In nucleotides, the CDR3 is TGTGCCAGCCGTGACAAGGGGGTTACCCCGGGCACAGATACGCAGTATTTT. Translating gives CASRDKGVTPGTDTQYF. The full variable domain, completed using reference TRBV18 and TRBJ2-3, is NAGVMQNPRHLVRRRGQEARLRCSPMKGHSHVYWYRQLPEEGLKFMVYLQKENIIDESGMPKERFSAEFPKEGPSILRIQQVVRGDSAAYFCASRDKGVTPGTDTQYFGPGTRLTVL.

This clonotype came up many times. The J gene is TRBJ2-3, the V gene TRBV11-2, with 9 positions matching TRBD2. Germline-derived CDR1 and CDR2 are SGHAT and FQNNGV. This CDR3 contains 18 residues. V trimming: 0 bases; J trimming: 4 bases; junction bases outside the gene matches: 11. The CDR3 sequence: CASSLDGRGTSWADTQYF. DNA of the CDR3: TGTGCCAGCAGCTTAGATGGGCGTGGGACTAGCTGGGCAGATACGCAGTATTTT.